The source of this T cell receptor beta chain is a study of blood T cells in healthy people across ages. The use of a sample-barcoded 5' primer and a J-beta primer mix characterized a second PCR of about 7 to 12 cycles. MiXCR, run by TCRdb on the 5' RACE reads, gives a single entry per CDR3 protein. The data show roughly 570,000 distinct CDR3 sequences, with 25% to 30% seen just once and less than 20% held by the top ten. The CDR3 has 14 residues. Deletions cut 2 bases from V and 5 bases from J, with 13 bases between. Only one count was recorded for this clonotype. The source of this sequence is a woman in her seventies in good health. The V call is TRBV12-3 or TRBV12-4, the J call TRBJ2-7, with D possibly matching TRBD1 (6 bases). The sample consisted of blood. This CDR3 is CASSLRVPGDEQYF. The CDR3, as DNA: TGTGCCAGCAGTTTAAGGGTCCCAGGGGACGAGCAGTACTTC.